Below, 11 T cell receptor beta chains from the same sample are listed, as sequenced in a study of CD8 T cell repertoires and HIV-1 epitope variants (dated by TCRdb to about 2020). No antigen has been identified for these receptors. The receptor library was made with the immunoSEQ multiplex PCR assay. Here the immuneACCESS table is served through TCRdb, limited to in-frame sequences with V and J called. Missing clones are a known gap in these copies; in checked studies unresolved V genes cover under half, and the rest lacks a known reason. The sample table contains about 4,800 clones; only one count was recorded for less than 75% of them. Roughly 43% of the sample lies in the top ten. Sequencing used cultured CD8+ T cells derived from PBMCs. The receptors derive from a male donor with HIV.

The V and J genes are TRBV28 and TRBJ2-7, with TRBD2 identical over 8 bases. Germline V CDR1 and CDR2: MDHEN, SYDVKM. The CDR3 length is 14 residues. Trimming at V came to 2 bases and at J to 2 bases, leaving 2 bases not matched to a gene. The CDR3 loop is CASSLAGGAYEQYF. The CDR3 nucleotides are TGTGCCAGCAGTTTAGCGGGAGGTGCCTACGAGCAGTACTTC.

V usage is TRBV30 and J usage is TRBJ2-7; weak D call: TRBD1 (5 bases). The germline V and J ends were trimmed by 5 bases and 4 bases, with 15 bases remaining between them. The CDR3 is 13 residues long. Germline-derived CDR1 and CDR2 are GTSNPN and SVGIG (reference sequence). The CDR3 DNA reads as TGTGCCTGGGAAATCCCAGGGTGGTACGAGCAGTACTTC. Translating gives CAWEIPGWYEQYF.

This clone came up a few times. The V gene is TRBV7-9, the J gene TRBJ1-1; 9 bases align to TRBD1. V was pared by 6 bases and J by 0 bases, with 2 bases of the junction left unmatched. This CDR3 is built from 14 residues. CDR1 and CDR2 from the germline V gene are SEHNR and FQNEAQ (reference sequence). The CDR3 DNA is TGTGCCAGCAGGGGGGACAGGGTGAACACTGAAGCTTTCTTT. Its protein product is CASRGDRVNTEAFF.

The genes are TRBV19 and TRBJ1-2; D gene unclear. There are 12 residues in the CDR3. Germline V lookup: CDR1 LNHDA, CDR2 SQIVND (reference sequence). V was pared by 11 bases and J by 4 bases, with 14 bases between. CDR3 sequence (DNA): TGTGCCGGTCTCCACGAGGGCTATGGCTACACCTTC. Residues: CAGLHEGYGYTF.

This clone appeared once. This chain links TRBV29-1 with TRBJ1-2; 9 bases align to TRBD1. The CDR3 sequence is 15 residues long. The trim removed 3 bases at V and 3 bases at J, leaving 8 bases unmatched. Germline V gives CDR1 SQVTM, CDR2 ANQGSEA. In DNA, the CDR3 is TGCAGCGTTGAGGGGGCCCGGGACAGGGACTATGGCTACACCTTC. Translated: CSVEGARDRDYGYTF.

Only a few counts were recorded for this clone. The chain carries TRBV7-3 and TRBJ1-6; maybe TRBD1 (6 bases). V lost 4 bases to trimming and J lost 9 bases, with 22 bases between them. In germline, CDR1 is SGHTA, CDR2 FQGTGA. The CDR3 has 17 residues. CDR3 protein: CASSSVRGQGGGSPLHF. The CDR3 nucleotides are TGTGCCAGCAGCTCCGTCCGGGGGCAGGGAGGTGGTTCACCCCTCCACTTT.

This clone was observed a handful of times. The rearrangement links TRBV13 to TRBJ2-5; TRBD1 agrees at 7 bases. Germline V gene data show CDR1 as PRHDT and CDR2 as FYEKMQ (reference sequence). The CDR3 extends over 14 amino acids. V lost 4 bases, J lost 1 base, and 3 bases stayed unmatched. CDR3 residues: CASSSGQLQETQYF. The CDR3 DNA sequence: TGTGCCAGCAGCTCGGGACAGCTCCAAGAGACCCAGTACTTC.

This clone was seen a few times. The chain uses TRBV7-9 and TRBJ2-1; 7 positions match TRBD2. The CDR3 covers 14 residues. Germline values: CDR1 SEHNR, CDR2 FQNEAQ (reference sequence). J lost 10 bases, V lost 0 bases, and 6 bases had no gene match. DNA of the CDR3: TGTGCCAGCAGCTTAGCGGGAGGGCCTAGGGAGCAGTTCTTC. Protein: CASSLAGGPREQFF.

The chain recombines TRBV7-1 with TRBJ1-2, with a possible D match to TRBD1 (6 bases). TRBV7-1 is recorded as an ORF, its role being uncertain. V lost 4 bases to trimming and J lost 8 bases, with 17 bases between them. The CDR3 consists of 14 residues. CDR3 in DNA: TGTGCCAGCAGCTTACAGGTGCCAGGGGAAGGCTACACCTTC. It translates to CASSLQVPGEGYTF.

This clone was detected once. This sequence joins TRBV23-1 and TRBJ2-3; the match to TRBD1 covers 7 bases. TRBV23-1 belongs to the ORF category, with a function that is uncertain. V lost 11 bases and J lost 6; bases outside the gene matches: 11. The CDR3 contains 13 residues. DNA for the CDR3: TGCGCCGCAACGAACAGGGGCTCGGATACGCAGTATTTT. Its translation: CAATNRGSDTQYF.

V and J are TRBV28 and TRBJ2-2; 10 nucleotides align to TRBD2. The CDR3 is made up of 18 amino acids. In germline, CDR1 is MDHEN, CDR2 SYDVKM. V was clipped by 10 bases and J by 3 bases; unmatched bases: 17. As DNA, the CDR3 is TGTGCCACCTCTGGGCTAGCGGGGGAGACAGACCACACCGGGGAGCTGTTTTTT. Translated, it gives CATSGLAGETDHTGELFF. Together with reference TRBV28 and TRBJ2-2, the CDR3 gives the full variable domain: DVKVTQSSRYLVKRTGEKVFLECVQDMDHENMFWYRQDPGLGLRLIYFSYDVKMKEKGDIPEGYSVSREKKERFSLILESASTNQTSMYLCATSGLAGETDHTGELFFGEGSRLTVL.